The 20 T cell receptor beta chains listed next were all sequenced from one sample in a study of shared clonotypes between healthy human individuals. Assay used: immunoSEQ multiplex PCR; TCRdb lists only in-frame clones, some missing. This sample has about 2 million clones, with 85% to 95% found just once. Terminally differentiated effector memory CD45RA+ cells were excluded from the naive CD8 cells, which were CD45RO-negative and positively selected for CCR7. The sample comprised naive CD8+ T cells sorted from blood. The receptors were gathered from a young man in good health.

This clone was seen only once. The chain is built from TRBV4-1 and TRBJ2-3; a weak D match, TRBD2 (6 bases). Germline values: CDR1 MGHRA, CDR2 YSYEKL. CDR3 length equals 18 residues. V was trimmed by 0 bases and J by 2 bases, leaving 18 bases between them. The CDR3 loop reads CASSQDQNLAGPTDTQYF. The CDR3 DNA reads as TGCGCCAGCAGCCAAGATCAAAACTTGGCGGGGCCCACAGATACGCAGTATTTT.

The chain's CDR3 is CASSDVAGVRETQYF. CDR3 nucleotides: TGCGCCAGCAGCGACGTAGCAGGGGTTCGTGAGACCCAGTACTTC. This chain connects TRBV4-1 to TRBJ2-5; maybe TRBD1 (6 bases). Trimming removed 5 bases from V and 5 bases from J, with 18 bases in between. Germline loops: CDR1 MGHRA, CDR2 YSYEKL. The CDR3 consists of 15 residues.

The J gene is TRBJ2-7, the V gene TRBV9; no firm D call. The CDR3 runs 13 residues. The V and J ends lost 3 bases and 2 bases respectively, with 9 bases between them. Germline CDR1 and CDR2: SGDLS and YYNGEE. CDR3 residues: CASSGHFPYEQYF. The CDR3 nucleotides are TGTGCCAGCAGCGGGCATTTCCCCTACGAGCAGTACTTC.

This chain's CDR3 is CASTWDRANYGYTF. CDR3 sequence (DNA): TGCGCCAGCACCTGGGACCGAGCTAACTATGGCTACACCTTC. The chain couples TRBV5-1 to TRBJ1-2, with D possibly TRBD1 on 5 matching bases. The CDR3 has 14 amino acids. Between the trimmed V and J ends, which lost 6 bases and 0 bases, there was a span of 12 bases. Germline loops: CDR1 SGHRS, CDR2 YFSETQ.

This rearrangement joins TRBV5-1 to TRBJ1-1, with D tentatively TRBD1 (6 bases). Germline V gene sequence: CDR1 SGHRS, CDR2 YFSETQ. The ends were cut back, 0 bases at V and 5 bases at J, with 17 bases in the middle. The CDR3 runs 16 residues. The CDR3: CASSLEQGGVGTEAFF. CDR3 DNA sequence: TGCGCCAGCAGCTTGGAACAGGGTGGAGTAGGGACTGAAGCTTTCTTT.

The chain combines TRBV10-1 with TRBJ2-3; no definite D call. The V end lost 0 bases, the J end lost 4 bases, and 8 bases lay between the germline ends. Looked up from germline, CDR1 is WNHNN and CDR2 is SYGVQD (reference sequence). The CDR3 extends over 14 amino acids. The CDR3 loop reads CASSESSGPDTQYF. The DNA for the CDR3 is TGCGCCAGCAGTGAGTCGTCCGGGCCAGATACGCAGTATTTT.

The rearrangement uses TRBV6-5 and TRBJ2-5; 9 nucleotides line up with TRBD2. The CDR3 sequence is 15 residues long. V was pared by 5 bases and J by 6 bases, with 10 bases of the junction left unmatched. Looked up from germline, CDR1 is MNHEY and CDR2 is SVGAGI. CDR3 protein: CASSPVEAGGKTQYF. CDR3 DNA: TGTGCCAGCAGTCCCGTAGAAGCGGGAGGAAAGACCCAGTACTTC.

J is TRBJ2-7 and V is TRBV6-1, with a weak D call TRBD1 (6 bases). The ends were cut back, 6 bases at V and 4 bases at J, with 13 bases in the middle. The CDR3 loop spans 13 amino acids. Germline V gene sequence: CDR1 MNHNS, CDR2 SASEGT. The CDR3 protein is CASRTWTAYEQYF. DNA for the CDR3: TGTGCCAGCAGAACCTGGACAGCTTACGAGCAGTACTTC.

V is TRBV2 and J is TRBJ2-7; 9 bases are shared with TRBD1. CDR1 SNHLY and CDR2 FYNNEI come from the germline V gene. Trimming at V came to 8 bases and at J to 4 bases, leaving 12 bases not matched to a gene. The CDR3 runs to 15 residues. Written as DNA, the CDR3 is TGTGCCAGCCAGAGATCCGGGACAGGGATGTACGAGCAGTACTTC. Translation gives CASQRSGTGMYEQYF.

This chain links TRBV10-3 with TRBJ2-7; D ambiguous. Trimming shortened V by 0 bases and J by 0 bases, and 3 bases separated the two germline ends. The CDR3 length is 13 residues. Per the germline V gene, CDR1 is ENHRY and CDR2 is SYGVKD. CDR3 nucleotide sequence: TGTGCCATCAGTGAGTCGCCCTCCTACGAGCAGTACTTC. Translating gives CAISESPSYEQYF.

The chain is built from TRBV29-1 and TRBJ2-5; 7 bases agree with TRBD2. Germline-derived CDR1 and CDR2 are SQVTM and ANQGSEA. The CDR3 is made up of 13 amino acids. V lost 2 bases and J lost 5; bases outside the gene matches: 5. In DNA, the CDR3 is TGCAGCGTTGAAAACGCACTAGCGGAGACCCAGTACTTC. Translated, it gives CSVENALAETQYF.

As for this clone: This CDR3 is also generated by other DNA sequences in the sample. The rearrangement links TRBV27 to TRBJ2-7; 7 positions match TRBD2. From germline, CDR1 is MNHEY and CDR2 SMNVEV (reference sequence). The CDR3 runs 14 residues. J gave up 1 base and V 6 bases, and 6 bases lay outside the gene matches. The CDR3, as DNA: TGTGCCAGCAGCCTCAGACTAGCTTCCTACGAGCAGTACTTC. Its translation is CASSLRLASYEQYF.

The genes are TRBV4-3 and TRBJ2-1; possible D gene TRBD1, 6 bases. Between the trimmed V and J ends, which lost 4 bases and 1 base, there was a span of 14 bases. From germline, CDR1 is LGHNA and CDR2 YSLEER. The CDR3 runs 16 residues. CDR3 in amino acids: CASSRYRVESYNEQFF. The CDR3, as DNA: TGCGCCAGCAGCCGATACAGGGTGGAATCCTACAATGAGCAGTTCTTC.

To note about this clone: The sample carries other DNA sequences with the same CDR3. The V and J genes are TRBV7-9 and TRBJ1-1, with D possibly matching TRBD1 (5 bases). Between the trimmed V and J ends, which lost 5 bases and 4 bases, there was a span of 8 bases. The V gene's germline CDR1 is SEHNR and CDR2 FQNEAQ (reference sequence). The CDR3 totals 12 residues. The CDR3 protein is CASSSGATEAFF. The CDR3 DNA reads TGTGCCAGCAGCAGCGGGGCCACTGAAGCTTTCTTT.

In regard to this clone: Other DNA sequences in this specimen translate into the identical CDR3. The chain has TRBV7-9 and TRBJ1-1; D is unclear. Germline V gene lookup returns CDR1 SEHNR and CDR2 FQNEAQ (reference sequence). The ends were cut back, 1 base at V and 1 base at J, with 4 bases in the middle. The CDR3 has 13 residues. The CDR3 region is CASSLGQNTEAFF. CDR3 nucleotides: TGTGCCAGCAGCTTAGGGCAGAACACTGAAGCTTTCTTT.

The chain has TRBV2 and TRBJ1-3; possible D gene TRBD1, 5 bases. This CDR3 comprises 17 residues. Germline lookup yields CDR1 SNHLY and CDR2 FYNNEI. The germline V and J ends were trimmed by 7 bases and 0 bases, with 19 bases remaining between them. The CDR3 coding sequence is TGTGCCAGCACCCTTTACGAGGGGCAGCTCTCTGGAAACACCATATATTTT. It yields the protein CASTLYEGQLSGNTIYF.

This chain uses TRBV30 with TRBJ1-5; the match to TRBD1 covers 7 bases. The germline gives CDR1 GTSNPN, CDR2 SVGIG (reference sequence). V gave up 1 base and J gave up 0 bases; unmatched junction bases: 3. CDR3 length: 15 residues. The CDR3, as DNA: TGTGCCTGGAGTGCCGGGACAGATAGCAATCAGCCCCAGCATTTT. Its protein product is CAWSAGTDSNQPQHF.

V gene TRBV13 combines with J gene TRBJ1-1; no definite D call. Germline assignment: CDR1 PRHDT and CDR2 FYEKMQ (reference sequence). V was trimmed by 6 bases and J by 5 bases, leaving 10 bases between them. The CDR3 is made up of 12 amino acids. CDR3 in amino acids: CASRGERTEAFF. The CDR3 bases are TGTGCCAGCAGGGGCGAGAGGACTGAAGCTTTCTTT.

The CDR3 nucleotides are TGCGCCAGCAGCCAAGTCCTCATGACAGGGGGCTTCTCCTACGAGCAGTACTTC. Translated, it gives CASSQVLMTGGFSYEQYF. This sequence joins TRBV4-1 and TRBJ2-7; 10 bases map to TRBD1. CDR3 length: 18 amino acids. Germline V gene sequence: CDR1 MGHRA, CDR2 YSYEKL. V shed 1 base, J shed 0 bases, and the junction held 9 bases outside the gene matches.

The chain uses TRBV6-1 and TRBJ1-6; maybe TRBD1 (6 bases). Germline lookup yields CDR1 MNHNS and CDR2 SASEGT. The CDR3 runs to 16 residues. V lost 4 bases and J lost 0, with 10 bases in between. The CDR3 loop reads CASSGQASSYNSPLHF. CDR3 nucleotides: TGTGCCAGCAGTGGACAGGCTAGCTCCTATAATTCACCCCTCCACTTT.